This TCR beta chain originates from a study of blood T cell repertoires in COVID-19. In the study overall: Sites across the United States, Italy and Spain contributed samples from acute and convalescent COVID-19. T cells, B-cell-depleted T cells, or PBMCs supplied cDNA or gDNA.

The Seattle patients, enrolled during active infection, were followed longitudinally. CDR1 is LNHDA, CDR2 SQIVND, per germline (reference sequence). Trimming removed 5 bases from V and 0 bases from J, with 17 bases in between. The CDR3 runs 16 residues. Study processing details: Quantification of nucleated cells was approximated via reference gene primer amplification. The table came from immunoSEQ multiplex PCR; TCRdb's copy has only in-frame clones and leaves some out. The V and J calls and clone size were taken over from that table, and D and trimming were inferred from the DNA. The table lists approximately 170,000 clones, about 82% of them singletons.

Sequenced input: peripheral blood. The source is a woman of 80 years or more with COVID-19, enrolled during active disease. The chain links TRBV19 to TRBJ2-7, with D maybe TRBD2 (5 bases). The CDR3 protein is CASSSPSGLNSYEQYF. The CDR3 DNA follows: TGTGCCAGTAGTTCCCCCAGCGGCCTCAACTCCTACGAGCAGTACTTC. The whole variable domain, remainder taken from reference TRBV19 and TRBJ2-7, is DGGITQSPKYLFRKEGQNVTLSCEQNLNHDAMYWYRQDPGQGLRLIYYSQIVNDFQKGDIAEGYSVSREKKESFPLTVTSAQKNPTAFYLCASSSPSGLNSYEQYFGPGTRLTVT.